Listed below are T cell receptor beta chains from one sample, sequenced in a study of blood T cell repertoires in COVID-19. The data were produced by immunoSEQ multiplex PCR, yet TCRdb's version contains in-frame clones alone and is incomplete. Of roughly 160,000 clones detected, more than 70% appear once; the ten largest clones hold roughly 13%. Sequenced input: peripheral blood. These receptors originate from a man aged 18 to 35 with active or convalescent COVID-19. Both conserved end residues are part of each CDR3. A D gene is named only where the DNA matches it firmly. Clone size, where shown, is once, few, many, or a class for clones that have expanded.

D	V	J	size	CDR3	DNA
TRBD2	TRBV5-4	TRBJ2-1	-	CASSLRVAGANEQFF	TGTGCCAGCAGCTTGAGGGTAGCGGGAGCAAATGAGCAGTTCTTC
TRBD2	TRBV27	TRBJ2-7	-	CASSPLGGLAAVLVEQYF	TGTGCCAGCAGTCCCTTGGGTGGACTAGCGGCCGTCCTAGTCGAGCAGTACTTC
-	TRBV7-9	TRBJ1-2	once	CASSPPQDLRGYTF	TGTGCCAGCAGCCCTCCCCAAGATCTACGTGGCTACACCTTC
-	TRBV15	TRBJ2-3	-	CATSRGGEGTDTQYF	TGTGCCACCAGCAGAGGAGGAGAGGGAACAGATACGCAGTATTTT
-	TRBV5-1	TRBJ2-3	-	CASSLAVSDTQYF	TGCGCCAGCAGCTTGGCCGTTTCAGATACGCAGTATTTT
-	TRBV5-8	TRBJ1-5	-	CASSFLRASNQPQHF	TGTGCCAGCAGCTTTTTGAGGGCCTCCAATCAGCCCCAGCATTTT
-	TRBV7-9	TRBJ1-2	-	CASSLTREGNYGYTF	TGTGCCAGCAGCCTTACCCGGGAGGGTAACTATGGCTACACCTTC
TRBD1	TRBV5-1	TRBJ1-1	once	CASSLVDRGLDTEAFF	TGCGCCAGCAGCTTGGTTGACAGGGGGCTAGATACTGAAGCTTTCTTT
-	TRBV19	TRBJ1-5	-	CASSRGQIYSNQPQHF	TGTGCCAGTAGCCGAGGACAGATCTATAGCAATCAGCCCCAGCATTTT
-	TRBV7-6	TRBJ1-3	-	CASSSLQGPNSGNTIYF	TGTGCCAGCAGCTCGCTTCAGGGGCCGAACTCTGGAAACACCATATATTTT
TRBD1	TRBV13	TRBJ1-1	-	CASSSYGRTGSFF	TGTGCCAGCAGCTCCTACGGCCGGACAGGGTCTTTCTTT